The 14 T cell receptor beta chains below come from one sample, sequenced in a study of cytomegalovirus exposure and HLA in healthy donors. The PCR employed 60 Vbeta primers together with 13 Jbeta primers. Assay: immunoSEQ multiplex PCR; the TCRdb copy retains only in-frame clones and omits some. The table lists about 270,000 clones, roughly 70% of them singletons, with approximately 2.3% in the top ten. Sequenced sample: PBMCs. Receptor source: a female donor in good health and CMV-seronegative.

The J gene is TRBJ2-7, the V gene TRBV7-9, with 7 bases fitting TRBD2. CDR1 SEHNR and CDR2 FQNEAQ come from the germline V gene (reference sequence). The CDR3 has 14 residues. Losses at the gene ends were 5 bases for V and 7 bases for J; bases not matched to a gene: 11. The CDR3 here is CASSPRGGSGEQYF. The CDR3 DNA sequence: TGTGCCAGCAGCCCCCGGGGAGGGTCCGGGGAGCAGTACTTC.

The chain links TRBV5-6 to TRBJ2-6; a possible D gene is TRBD2 (6 bases). Trimming took 6 bases from V and 1 from J, leaving 11 bases between them. This CDR3 contains 15 residues. Per germline, CDR1 SGHDT and CDR2 YYEEEE. The CDR3 loop is CASTLAGSGANVLTF. The CDR3 nucleotides read TGTGCCAGCACCCTGGCGGGGTCTGGGGCCAACGTCCTGACTTTC.

The chain recombines TRBV6-1 with TRBJ2-3; TRBD2 matches at 7 bases. This CDR3 is 16 amino acids long. Germline trimming cut 2 bases from V and 6 bases from J; bases unmatched to any gene: 11. Germline CDR1 is MNHNS and CDR2 is SASEGT. This CDR3 is CASSERASGSGDTQYF. In DNA form, the CDR3 reads TGTGCCAGCAGTGAAAGGGCTAGCGGATCCGGCGATACGCAGTATTTT.

The chain couples TRBV6-5 to TRBJ2-7; D call uncertain. This CDR3 has 11 residues. V lost 6 bases and J lost 3, with 6 bases in between. The germline gives CDR1 MNHEY, CDR2 SVGAGI. This chain's CDR3 is CASSQHYEQYF. DNA for the CDR3: TGTGCCAGCAGCCAACACTACGAGCAGTACTTC.

Regarding this clone: The junction differs from germline at one of its ends, possibly a read error. The chain joins TRBV7-9 to TRBJ1-4; D ambiguous. There are 12 residues in the CDR3. Per germline, CDR1 SEHNR and CDR2 FQNEAQ (reference sequence). The CDR3 sequence is CSSSVTVEKLFF. Written as DNA, the CDR3 is TGTTCCAGCAGCGTTACAGTCGAAAAACTGTTTTTT.

The gene calls are TRBV5-4 and TRBJ1-2; 7 nucleotides line up with TRBD1. The CDR3 is 13 residues long. The V gene's germline CDR1 is SGHNT and CDR2 YYREEE (reference sequence). The junction had 2 bases not matched to a gene; V was cut back by 3 bases and J by 3 bases. CDR3 region: CASSSGTDYGYTF. As DNA, the CDR3 is TGTGCCAGCAGCTCCGGGACAGACTATGGCTACACCTTC.

The rearrangement uses TRBV5-6 and TRBJ1-4, with TRBD1 matching 10 bases. The CDR3 is 14 residues long. V gave up 5 bases and J gave up 5 bases; unmatched junction bases: 3. Looked up from germline, CDR1 is SGHDT and CDR2 is YYEEEE. The CDR3 reads CASRDRGGNEKLFF. As DNA, the CDR3 is TGTGCCAGCAGGGACAGGGGGGGAAATGAAAAACTGTTTTTT.

This clone has more than one count but fewer than ten. The chain uses TRBV2 and TRBJ2-1; 14 bases match TRBD2. The CDR3 has 18 amino acids. Trimming took 7 bases from V and 0 from J; bases not matched to a gene: 8. Germline V lookup: CDR1 SNHLY, CDR2 FYNNEI. In DNA, the CDR3 is TGTGCCAGCATAGGGACTAGCGGGAGACAAAGCTCCTACAATGAGCAGTTCTTC. It translates to CASIGTSGRQSSYNEQFF.

V and J are TRBV15 and TRBJ2-7, with TRBD2 identical over 10 bases. The closer fit of TRBJ2-1 to the DNA end suggests the J call may be wrong. The CDR3 consists of 15 residues. The germline gives CDR1 LNHNV, CDR2 YYDKDF (reference sequence). The CDR3 region has the DNA TGTGCCACCAGCAGAACTAGCGGGATTGACAATGAGCAGTTCTTC. Residues: CATSRTSGIDNEQFF.

In this sample, this clone turned up a few times. V gene TRBV19 combines with J gene TRBJ2-1, with TRBD2 matching 7 bases. V lost 1 base, J lost 5 bases, and 5 bases stayed unmatched. The CDR3 runs to 15 residues. The germline gives CDR1 LNHDA, CDR2 SQIVND (reference sequence). CDR3 in amino acids: CASSIGAGNNNEQFF. In DNA, the CDR3 is TGTGCCAGTAGTATAGGAGCGGGAAACAACAATGAGCAGTTCTTC.

V and J are TRBV11-1 and TRBJ2-3, with D maybe TRBD2 (6 bases). Germline CDR1 SGHAT, CDR2 FQDESV (reference sequence). The V and J ends lost 4 bases and 4 bases respectively, with 15 bases between them. CDR3 size: 15 residues. The CDR3 is CASSSYSGRADTQYF. The DNA of the CDR3 is TGTGCCAGCAGCTCTTACTCCGGGAGAGCAGATACGCAGTATTTT.

This chain uses TRBV7-8 with TRBJ1-2; no definite D call. Germline V lookup: CDR1 SGHVS, CDR2 FQNEAQ. Trimming removed 2 bases at V and 6 bases at J, with 10 bases between. The CDR3 runs 13 residues. The CDR3 bases are TGTGCCAGCAGCTTAAGCGGCCGGGATGGCTACACCTTC. It is translated as CASSLSGRDGYTF. The variable domain in full, completed from reference TRBV7-8 and TRBJ1-2, reads GAGVSQSPRYKVAKRGQDVALRCDPISGHVSLFWYQQALGQGPEFLTYFQNEAQLDKSGLPSDRFFAERPEGSVSTLKIQRTQQEDSAVYLCASSLSGRDGYTFGSGTRLTVV.

On this clone: The junction and the germline gene differ at one end; a read error may be behind it. This sequence joins TRBV7-9 and TRBJ2-7, with a tentative D call TRBD2 (5 bases). The CDR3 loop spans 12 amino acids. In germline, CDR1 is SEHNR, CDR2 FQNEAQ (reference sequence). CDR3 in DNA: TGTTCCAGCAGCCAAGAGTCGGGGGAGCAGTACTTC. It specifies CSSSQESGEQYF.

V gene TRBV27 combines with J gene TRBJ1-5; D is perhaps TRBD1 (5 bases). Trimming left V 2 bases short and J 5 bases short, with 7 bases between. Per germline, CDR1 MNHEY and CDR2 SMNVEV (reference sequence). CDR3 length: 13 amino acids. Written as DNA, the CDR3 is TGTGCCAGCAGTTTAATAGGGGATCAGCCCCAGCATTTT. Amino acids: CASSLIGDQPQHF.